Detailed here is one TCR beta chain. Its antigen remains unidentified. The conserved closing phenylalanine or tryptophan is absent in this CDR3, likely reflecting a read error. Scientists recovered RNA and DNA together from roughly 20-30 mg of unsorted bulk tissue. Samples were taken from five separate regions (per tumor). The sample is drawn from a study of tumor-infiltrating lymphocytes in primary liver carcinoma. Findings and caveats of the study: Tumor-adjacent and tumor-blood pairs overlapped less than tumor region pairs did. No more than about 8-24% of top clones could be seen in all five tumor regions.

Synthesis of TCR beta cDNA was carried out from approximately 0.55 ug total RNA with a constant-region primer. TCR beta libraries came from three nested multiplex PCR rounds using slightly modified ARM-PCR. TCRdb re-called the multiplex PCR reads through MiXCR, storing one row per CDR3 protein. Of tens of thousands of distinct CDR3 sequences listed, about 79% were seen once; the top ten hold 40%. This sequence was found in a woman aged 25 to 39 with primary liver carcinoma and hepatitis B virus infection. Sample: liver tumor tissue from sampling region 1. The subset denotes: tumor region T1, superior pole.

The DNA of the CDR3 is TGTGCCAGCAGCCGGAGACAGGCCTCCTACGATGGGCAGTTCCTC. Residues: CASSRRQASYDGQFL. The chain uses TRBV11-1 and TRBJ2-1; a possible D gene is TRBD1 (6 bases). Trimming cost V 5 bases and J 12 bases, with 23 bases left between them. The length of the CDR3 is 15 residues. CDR1 is SGHAT, CDR2 FQDESV, per germline (reference sequence).